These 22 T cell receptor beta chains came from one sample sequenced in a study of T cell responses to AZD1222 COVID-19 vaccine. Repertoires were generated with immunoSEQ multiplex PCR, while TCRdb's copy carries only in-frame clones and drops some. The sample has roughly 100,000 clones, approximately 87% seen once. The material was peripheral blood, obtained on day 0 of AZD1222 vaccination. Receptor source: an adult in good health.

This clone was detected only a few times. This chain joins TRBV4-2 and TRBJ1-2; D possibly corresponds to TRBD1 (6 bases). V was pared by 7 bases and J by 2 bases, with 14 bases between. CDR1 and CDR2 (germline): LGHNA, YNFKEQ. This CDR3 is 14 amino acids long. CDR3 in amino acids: CASNADSRNYGYTF. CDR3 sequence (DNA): TGTGCCAGCAACGCGGACAGCAGGAACTATGGCTACACCTTC.

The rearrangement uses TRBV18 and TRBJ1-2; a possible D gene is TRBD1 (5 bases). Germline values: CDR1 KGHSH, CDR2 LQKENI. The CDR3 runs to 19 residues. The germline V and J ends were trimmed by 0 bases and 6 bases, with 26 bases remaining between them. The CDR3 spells CASSPPGSGTSGSVNGYTF. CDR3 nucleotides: TGTGCCAGCTCACCACCGGGATCCGGGACCTCAGGGTCGGTCAATGGCTACACCTTC.

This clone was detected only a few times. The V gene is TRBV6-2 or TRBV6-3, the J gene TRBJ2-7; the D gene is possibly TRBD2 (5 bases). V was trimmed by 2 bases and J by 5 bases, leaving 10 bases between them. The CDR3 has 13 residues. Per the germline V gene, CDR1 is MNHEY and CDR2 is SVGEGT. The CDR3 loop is CASSYGSIHEQYF. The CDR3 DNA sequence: TGTGCCAGCAGTTACGGGAGTATCCACGAGCAGTACTTC.

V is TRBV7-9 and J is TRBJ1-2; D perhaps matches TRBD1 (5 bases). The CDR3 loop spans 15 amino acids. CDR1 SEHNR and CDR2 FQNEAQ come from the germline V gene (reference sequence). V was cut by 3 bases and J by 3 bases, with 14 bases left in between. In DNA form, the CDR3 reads TGTGCCAGCAGCTTTCATGGGACGTACGACTATGGCTACACCTTC. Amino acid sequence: CASSFHGTYDYGYTF.

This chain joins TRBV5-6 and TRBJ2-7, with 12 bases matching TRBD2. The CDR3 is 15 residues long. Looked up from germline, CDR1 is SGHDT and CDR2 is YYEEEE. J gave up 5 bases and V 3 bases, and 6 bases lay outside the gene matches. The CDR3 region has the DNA TGTGCCAGCAGCTCAGGACTAGCGGGGAGGGACGAGCAGTACTTC. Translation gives CASSSGLAGRDEQYF.

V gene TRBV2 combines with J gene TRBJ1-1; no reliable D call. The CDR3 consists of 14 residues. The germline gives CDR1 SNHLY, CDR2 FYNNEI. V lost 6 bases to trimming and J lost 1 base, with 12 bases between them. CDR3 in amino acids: CASSALRANTEAFF. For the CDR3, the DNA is TGTGCCAGCAGCGCCTTGAGGGCGAACACTGAAGCTTTCTTT.

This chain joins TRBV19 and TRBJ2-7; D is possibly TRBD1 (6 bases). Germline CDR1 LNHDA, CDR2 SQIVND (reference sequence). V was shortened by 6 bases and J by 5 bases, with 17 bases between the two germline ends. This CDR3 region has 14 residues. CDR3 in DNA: TGTGCCAGTAGCATACAGGGCCCCCAAGACGAGCAGTACTTC. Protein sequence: CASSIQGPQDEQYF. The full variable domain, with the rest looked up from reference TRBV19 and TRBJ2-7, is DGGITQSPKYLFRKEGQNVTLSCEQNLNHDAMYWYRQDPGQGLRLIYYSQIVNDFQKGDIAEGYSVSREKKESFPLTVTSAQKNPTAFYLCASSIQGPQDEQYFGPGTRLTVT.

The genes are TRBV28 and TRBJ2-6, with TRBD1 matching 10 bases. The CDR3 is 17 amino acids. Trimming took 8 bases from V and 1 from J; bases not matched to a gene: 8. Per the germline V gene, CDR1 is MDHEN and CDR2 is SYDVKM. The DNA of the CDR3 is TGTGCCAGCGCCGGGACAGGGGTGTTTTCTGGGGCCAACGTCCTGACTTTC. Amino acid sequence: CASAGTGVFSGANVLTF.

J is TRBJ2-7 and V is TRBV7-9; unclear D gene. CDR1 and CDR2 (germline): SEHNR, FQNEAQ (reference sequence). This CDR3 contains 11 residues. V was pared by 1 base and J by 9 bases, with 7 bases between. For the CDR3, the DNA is TGTGCCAGCAGCTTAGATGTCGGGCAGTACTTC. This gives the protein CASSLDVGQYF.

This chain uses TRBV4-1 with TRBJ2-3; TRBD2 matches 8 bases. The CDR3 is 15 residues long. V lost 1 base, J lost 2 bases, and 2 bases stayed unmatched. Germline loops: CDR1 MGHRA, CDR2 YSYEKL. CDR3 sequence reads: CASSQVAGTTDTQYF. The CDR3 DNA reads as TGCGCCAGCAGCCAAGTAGCGGGGACCACAGATACGCAGTATTTT.

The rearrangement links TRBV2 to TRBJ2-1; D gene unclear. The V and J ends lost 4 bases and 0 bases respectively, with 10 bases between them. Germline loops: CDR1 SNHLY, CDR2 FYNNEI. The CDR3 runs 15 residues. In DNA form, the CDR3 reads TGTGCCAGCAGTGTACTGACACGCTCCTACAATGAGCAGTTCTTC. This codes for CASSVLTRSYNEQFF.

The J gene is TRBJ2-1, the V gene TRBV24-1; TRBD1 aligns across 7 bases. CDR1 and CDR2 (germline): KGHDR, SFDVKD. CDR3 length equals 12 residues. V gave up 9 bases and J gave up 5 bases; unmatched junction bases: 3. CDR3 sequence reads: CATGTDHNEQFF. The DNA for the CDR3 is TGTGCCACCGGGACAGACCACAATGAGCAGTTCTTC.

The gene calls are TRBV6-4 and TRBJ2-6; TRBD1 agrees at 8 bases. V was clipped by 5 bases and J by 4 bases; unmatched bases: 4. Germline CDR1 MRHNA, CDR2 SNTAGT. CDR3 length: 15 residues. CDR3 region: CASSIQGEGANVLTF. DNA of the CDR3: TGTGCCAGCAGTATACAGGGGGAAGGGGCCAACGTCCTGACTTTC.

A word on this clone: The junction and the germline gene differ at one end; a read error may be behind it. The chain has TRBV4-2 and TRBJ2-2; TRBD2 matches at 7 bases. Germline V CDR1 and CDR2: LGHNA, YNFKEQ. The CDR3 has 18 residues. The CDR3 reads CASSQDLRAGVITRELFF. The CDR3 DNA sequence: TGTGCCAGCAGCCAAGATCTAAGGGCGGGGGTTATCACCCGGGAGCTGTTTTTT.

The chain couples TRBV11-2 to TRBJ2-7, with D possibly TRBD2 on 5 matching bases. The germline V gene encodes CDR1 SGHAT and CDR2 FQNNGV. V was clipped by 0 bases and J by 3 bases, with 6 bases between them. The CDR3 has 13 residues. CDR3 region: CASSLDRGYEQYF. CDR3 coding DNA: TGTGCCAGCAGCTTAGATCGGGGCTACGAGCAGTACTTC.

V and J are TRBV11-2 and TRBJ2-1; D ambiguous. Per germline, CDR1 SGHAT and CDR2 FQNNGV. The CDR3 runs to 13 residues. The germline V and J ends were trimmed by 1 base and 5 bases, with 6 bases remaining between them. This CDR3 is CASSLGANNEQFF. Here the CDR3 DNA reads TGTGCCAGCAGCTTAGGGGCAAACAATGAGCAGTTCTTC.

CDR3 DNA sequence: TGTGCCAGCAGCCAATTGGACTTCCACGAGCAGTACTTC. Translating gives CASSQLDFHEQYF. V and J are TRBV4-2 and TRBJ2-7, with TRBD2 as a possible D gene (5 bases). Trimming took off 2 bases at V and 5 bases at J, with 10 bases between the two ends. Germline CDR1 is LGHNA and CDR2 is YNFKEQ. CDR3 length equals 13 residues.

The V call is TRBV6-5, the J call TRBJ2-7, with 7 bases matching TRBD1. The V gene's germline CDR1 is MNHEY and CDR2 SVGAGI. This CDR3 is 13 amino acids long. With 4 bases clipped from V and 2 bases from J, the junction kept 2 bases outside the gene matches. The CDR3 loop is CASSSGQTYEQYF. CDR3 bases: TGTGCCAGCAGTTCGGGACAGACCTACGAGCAGTACTTC.

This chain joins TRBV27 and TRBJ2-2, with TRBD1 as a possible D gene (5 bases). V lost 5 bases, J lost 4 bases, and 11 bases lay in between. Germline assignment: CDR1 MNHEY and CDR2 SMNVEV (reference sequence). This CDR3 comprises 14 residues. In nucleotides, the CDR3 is TGTGCCAGCAGTGCAACCAGGGTCACCGGGGAGCTGTTTTTT. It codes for CASSATRVTGELFF.

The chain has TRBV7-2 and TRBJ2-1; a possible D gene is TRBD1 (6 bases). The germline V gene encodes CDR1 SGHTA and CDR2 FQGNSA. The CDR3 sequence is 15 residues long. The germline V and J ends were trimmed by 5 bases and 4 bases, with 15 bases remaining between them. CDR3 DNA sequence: TGTGCCAGCAGCCCGAGGGACACTCGATACAATGAGCAGTTCTTC. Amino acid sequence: CASSPRDTRYNEQFF.

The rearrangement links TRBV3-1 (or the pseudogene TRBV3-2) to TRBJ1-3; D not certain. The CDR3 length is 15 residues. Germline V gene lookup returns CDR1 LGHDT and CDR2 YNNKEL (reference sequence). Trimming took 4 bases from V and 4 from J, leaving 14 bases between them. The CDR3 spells CASSPGLGVGNTIYF. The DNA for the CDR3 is TGTGCCAGCAGCCCGGGCTTGGGCGTCGGAAACACCATATATTTT.

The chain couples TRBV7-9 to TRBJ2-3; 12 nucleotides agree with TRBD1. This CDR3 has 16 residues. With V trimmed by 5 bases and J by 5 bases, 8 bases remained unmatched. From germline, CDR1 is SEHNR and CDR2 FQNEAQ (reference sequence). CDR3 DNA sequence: TGTGCCAGCAGCGCCTTCGGGACAGGGGGCAAAGATACGCAGTATTTT. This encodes CASSAFGTGGKDTQYF. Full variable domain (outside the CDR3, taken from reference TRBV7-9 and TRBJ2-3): DTGVSQNPRHKITKRGQNVTFRCDPISEHNRLYWYRQTLGQGPEFLTYFQNEAQLEKSRLLSDRFSAERPKGSFSTLEIQRTEQGDSAMYLCASSAFGTGGKDTQYFGPGTRLTVL.